Following are 27 T cell receptor beta chains from one sample sequenced in a study of blood T cell repertoires in COVID-19. Sequencing was performed with immunoSEQ multiplex PCR; in TCRdb, only in-frame clones are kept and a portion is missing. The repertoire holds 150,000 or so clones, with 75% to 95% as singletons. Material: peripheral blood. These receptors came from a man between 50 and 59 years old with acute or convalescent COVID-19.

CDR3 amino acids: CASSYSLQGASPLHF. In DNA form, the CDR3 reads TGTGCCAGCAGTTACTCGCTACAGGGGGCTTCACCCCTCCACTTT. The V and J genes are TRBV6-5 and TRBJ1-6; 9 positions match TRBD1. Germline-derived CDR1 and CDR2 are MNHEY and SVGAGI. The CDR3 covers 15 residues. V was clipped by 0 bases and J by 9 bases; unmatched bases: 3.

The chain employs TRBV5-4 and TRBJ2-7, with 7 nucleotides matching TRBD2. Per germline, CDR1 SGHNT and CDR2 YYREEE (reference sequence). V lost 3 bases to trimming and J lost 9 bases; unmatched junction nucleotides: 15. The CDR3 length is 15 residues. CDR3: CASSSRGSSGLWQYF. The CDR3 DNA is TGTGCCAGCAGCTCCCGCGGGTCTAGCGGCCTATGGCAGTACTTC.

The V call is TRBV6-5, the J call TRBJ1-1; no clear D gene. V was clipped by 1 base and J by 1 base, with 4 bases between them. The CDR3 sequence is 13 residues long. Germline CDR1 and CDR2: MNHEY and SVGAGI. The CDR3 is CASSYWRNTEAFF. The CDR3 DNA reads TGTGCCAGCAGTTACTGGAGGAACACTGAAGCTTTCTTT.

The V gene is TRBV6-5, the J gene TRBJ2-1; TRBD1 might be the D (6 bases). The CDR3 sequence is 13 residues long. V lost 8 bases to trimming and J lost 4 bases, with 12 bases between them. From germline, CDR1 is MNHEY and CDR2 SVGAGI. CDR3 residues: CASAGTTYNEQFF. CDR3 DNA sequence: TGTGCCAGCGCCGGGACAACTTACAATGAGCAGTTCTTC.

The chain combines TRBV2 with TRBJ2-7; 10 nucleotides match TRBD1. This CDR3 region has 15 residues. The ends lost 4 bases at V and 7 bases at J; junction bases unmatched: 10. Germline V gives CDR1 SNHLY, CDR2 FYNNEI. The CDR3 spells CASSGSRQGALEQYF. The CDR3 DNA follows: TGTGCCAGCAGTGGAAGTCGACAGGGGGCGCTTGAGCAGTACTTC.

CDR3 sequence (DNA): TGCGCCAGCAGCTCTGGCCAACCCCAAGAGACCCAGTACTTC. Its translation: CASSSGQPQETQYF. The V gene is TRBV5-1, the J gene TRBJ2-5; D not certain. The CDR3 totals 14 residues. Looked up from germline, CDR1 is SGHRS and CDR2 is YFSETQ. Trimming left V 3 bases short and J 1 base short, with 10 bases between.

The chain recombines TRBV30 with TRBJ2-1; 13 bases are a match to TRBD2. The CDR3 spans 14 residues. V trimming: 1 base; J trimming: 7 bases; junction bases outside the gene matches: 1. Germline CDR1 is GTSNPN and CDR2 is SVGIG (reference sequence). The CDR3 DNA follows: TGTGCCTGGAGTGAGGGACTAGCGGGGAATGAGCAGTTCTTC. Encoded protein: CAWSEGLAGNEQFF. The variable domain in full, completed from reference TRBV30 and TRBJ2-1, reads SQTIHQWPATLVQPVGSPLSLECTVEGTSNPNLYWYRQAAGRGLQLLFYSVGIGQISSEVPQNLSASRPQDRQFILSSKKLLLSDSGFYLCAWSEGLAGNEQFFGPGTRLTVL.

The rearrangement uses TRBV6-2 or TRBV6-3 and TRBJ2-3; 10 nucleotides match TRBD2. V gave up 5 bases and J gave up 9 bases; unmatched junction bases: 8. CDR3 size: 14 residues. CDR1 and CDR2 (germline): MNHEY, SVGEGT. CDR3 nucleotide sequence: TGTGCCAGCAGTCCCTGGAGGACTAGCGGAACGCAGTATTTT. This sequence encodes CASSPWRTSGTQYF.

The chain joins TRBV27 to TRBJ2-2; 7 bases agree with TRBD2. After removal of 3 bases from V and 3 bases from J, the junction contained 10 bases not matched to a gene. Germline values: CDR1 MNHEY, CDR2 SMNVEV (reference sequence). This CDR3 region has 17 residues. The DNA of the CDR3 is TGTGCCAGCAGTTTTGGGGGTTGGGGGGGTGACACCGGGGAGCTGTTTTTT. Translating gives CASSFGGWGGDTGELFF.

V and J are TRBV5-8 and TRBJ2-5; tentative D call: TRBD1 (6 bases). The CDR3 runs 14 residues. Germline-derived CDR1 and CDR2 are SGHTS and YDEGEE. V lost 0 bases to trimming and J lost 4 bases, with 10 bases between them. CDR3 loop: CASSLARGLETQYF. Here the CDR3 DNA reads TGTGCCAGCAGCTTGGCCAGGGGTCTAGAGACCCAGTACTTC. Full variable domain (outside the CDR3, taken from reference TRBV5-8 and TRBJ2-5): EAGVTQSPTHLIKTRGQQATLRCSPISGHTSVYWYQQALGLGLQFLLWYDEGEERNRGNFPPRFSGRQFPNYSSELNVNALELEDSALYLCASSLARGLETQYFGPGTRLLVL.

The CDR3 nucleotides read TGTGCCAGTAGCTATCGACGGGGAGATCCAACTAATGAAAAACTGTTTTTT. It specifies CASSYRRGDPTNEKLFF. The chain uses TRBV19 and TRBJ1-4; D call uncertain. The CDR3 sequence is 17 residues long. The germline V gene has CDR1 LNHDA and CDR2 SQIVND (reference sequence). Trimming cost V 6 bases and J 0 bases, with 17 bases left between them.

The chain recombines TRBV27 with TRBJ2-1; 11 nucleotides line up with TRBD2. This CDR3 contains 17 residues. J lost 4 bases, V lost 6 bases, and 11 bases had no gene match. CDR1 and CDR2 (germline): MNHEY, SMNVEV (reference sequence). The CDR3, as DNA: TGTGCCAGCAGCCGCGGCCCGACTAGCGGGAAATACAATGAGCAGTTCTTC. Its translation: CASSRGPTSGKYNEQFF.

V usage is TRBV3-1 (or the pseudogene TRBV3-2) and J usage is TRBJ1-1; D unresolved. Trimming stripped 0 bases from V and 4 bases from J, with 15 bases between. CDR1 LGHDT and CDR2 YNNKEL come from the germline V gene (reference sequence). The CDR3 is 16 amino acids. Here the CDR3 reads CASSQDLTGEITEAFF. The CDR3 bases are TGTGCCAGCAGCCAAGATCTTACCGGAGAGATCACTGAAGCTTTCTTT.

This chain links TRBV30 with TRBJ1-3; TRBD1 agrees at 7 bases. The J segment lost 0 bases and the V segment lost 1 base, leaving 9 bases of the junction unmatched. CDR3 size: 17 residues. Germline V CDR1 and CDR2: GTSNPN, SVGIG (reference sequence). The CDR3 DNA reads TGTGCCTGGAGTGGAGGGACAGTCTTAAACTCTGGAAACACCATATATTTT. As protein: CAWSGGTVLNSGNTIYF.

To note about this clone: Other DNA sequences in this sample translate to the same CDR3. This rearrangement joins TRBV19 to TRBJ1-2, with D perhaps matching TRBD1 (5 bases). Per germline, CDR1 LNHDA and CDR2 SQIVND (reference sequence). V shed 5 bases and J shed 3 bases, with 13 bases lying between them. This CDR3 spans 14 amino acids. As DNA, the CDR3 is TGTGCCAGTAGTCCCCAGGGAATGGACTATGGCTACACCTTC. Encoded protein: CASSPQGMDYGYTF.

The rearrangement uses TRBV10-3 and TRBJ1-3, with 7 bases matching TRBD1. Germline V gene lookup returns CDR1 ENHRY and CDR2 SYGVKD. The V gene end was trimmed by 6 bases and the J gene end by 0 bases; junction bases not matched to a gene: 5. The CDR3 is 15 amino acids. DNA of the CDR3: TGTGCCATCAGCGCCGGGACAGTCTCTGGAAACACCATATATTTT. It encodes CAISAGTVSGNTIYF.

This chain links TRBV7-2 with TRBJ2-3; 12 nucleotides match TRBD2. This CDR3 is 16 amino acids long. V dropped 3 bases and J dropped 3; count of bases not matched to a gene: 4. Per the germline V gene, CDR1 is SGHTA and CDR2 is FQGNSA. The CDR3 sequence is CASSFGLAGSTDTQYF. In DNA, the CDR3 is TGTGCCAGCAGCTTCGGACTAGCGGGATCTACAGATACGCAGTATTTT. The variable domain in full, completed from reference TRBV7-2 and TRBJ2-3, reads GAGVSQSPSNKVTEKGKDVELRCDPISGHTALYWYRQSLGQGLEFLIYFQGNSAPDKSGLPSDRFSAERTGGSVSTLTIQRTQQEDSAVYLCASSFGLAGSTDTQYFGPGTRLTVL.

The V and J genes are TRBV28 and TRBJ2-6; tentatively, D is TRBD2 (5 bases). CDR1 is MDHEN and CDR2 is SYDVKM in the germline V gene. CDR3 length equals 14 residues. With 7 bases removed from V and 2 bases from J, the gap between germline ends came to 9 bases. The CDR3 loop reads CASNVEAGANVLTF. The CDR3, as DNA: TGTGCCAGCAACGTGGAGGCTGGGGCCAACGTCCTGACTTTC.

A single count supports this clone. The chain uses TRBV18 and TRBJ1-2, with 8 positions matching TRBD1. V lost 3 bases, J lost 8 bases, and 5 bases stayed unmatched. Germline V lookup: CDR1 KGHSH, CDR2 LQKENI. This CDR3 comprises 13 residues. The CDR3 sequence is CASSPGDRGGYTF. The CDR3 coding sequence is TGTGCCAGCTCACCTGGCGACAGGGGAGGCTACACCTTC. Full variable domain (rest looked up from reference TRBV18 and TRBJ1-2): NAGVMQNPRHLVRRRGQEARLRCSPMKGHSHVYWYRQLPEEGLKFMVYLQKENIIDESGMPKERFSAEFPKEGPSILRIQQVVRGDSAAYFCASSPGDRGGYTFGSGTRLTVV.

The rearrangement uses TRBV2 and TRBJ1-6; 8 bases are shared with TRBD1. V lost 6 bases to trimming and J lost 7 bases; unmatched junction nucleotides: 5. Germline CDR1 is SNHLY and CDR2 is FYNNEI. The CDR3 length is 14 residues. The CDR3 DNA is TGTGCCAGCAGCAACAGGGGGTTGAATTCACCCCTCCACTTT. This codes for CASSNRGLNSPLHF. Looking up the rest from reference TRBV2 and TRBJ1-6 gives the full variable domain: EPEVTQTPSHQVTQMGQEVILRCVPISNHLYFYWYRQILGQKVEFLVSFYNNEISEKSEIFDDQFSVERPDGSNFTLKIRSTKLEDSAMYFCASSNRGLNSPLHFGNGTRLTVT.

The gene calls are TRBV7-9 and TRBJ1-6; 8 positions agree with TRBD1. Germline CDR1 is SEHNR and CDR2 is FQNEAQ (reference sequence). V dropped 3 bases and J dropped 10; count of bases not matched to a gene: 5. The CDR3 sequence is 14 residues long. The CDR3, as DNA: TGTGCCAGCAGCTTCAGGGGGCGTGGCTCACCCCTCCACTTT. Its protein is CASSFRGRGSPLHF.

The rearrangement joins TRBV29-1 to TRBJ2-2; D gene ambiguous. Trimming pared 5 bases from V and 0 bases from J, leaving 7 bases between. CDR3 length equals 13 residues. Germline CDR1 reads SQVTM; CDR2 reads ANQGSEA. The CDR3 sequence is CSVKVTNTGELFF. In DNA form, the CDR3 reads TGCAGCGTTAAAGTTACGAACACCGGGGAGCTGTTTTTT.

J is TRBJ1-2 and V is TRBV27; D gene ambiguous. Germline V CDR1 and CDR2: MNHEY, SMNVEV (reference sequence). This CDR3 contains 13 residues. V was clipped by 8 bases and J by 2 bases, with 12 bases between them. The CDR3: CASALGSNYGYTF. The CDR3 DNA reads TGTGCCAGCGCGCTTGGTTCCAACTATGGCTACACCTTC.

The CDR3 loop is CATSRGQGSQPQHF. CDR3 nucleotides: TGTGCCACCAGCAGAGGACAGGGGAGCCAGCCCCAGCATTTT. The chain joins TRBV15 to TRBJ1-5; TRBD1 agrees at 8 bases. After removal of 1 base from V and 7 bases from J, the junction contained 3 bases not matched to a gene. The CDR3 is made up of 14 amino acids. Per germline, CDR1 LNHNV and CDR2 YYDKDF (reference sequence).

V and J are TRBV11-3 and TRBJ1-3; 8 bases are a match to TRBD1. CDR3 length equals 17 residues. CDR1 SGHNT and CDR2 YENEEA come from the germline V gene. With 5 bases clipped from V and 8 bases from J, the junction kept 17 bases outside the gene matches. For the CDR3, the DNA is TGTGCCAGCAGCAAATCGGGACAGGATACCCACGGAGACACCATATATTTT. Amino acid sequence: CASSKSGQDTHGDTIYF.

The count of this clone is one. The chain has TRBV4-2 and TRBJ1-4; 11 bases fit TRBD1. With 2 bases clipped from V and 11 bases from J, the junction kept 7 bases outside the gene matches. CDR3 length: 15 amino acids. Germline V gene sequence: CDR1 LGHNA, CDR2 YNFKEQ. CDR3 DNA: TGTGCCAGCAGCCAAACCGGACAGGGGGCGCGGAAACTGTTTTTT. Amino acids: CASSQTGQGARKLFF.

This chain connects TRBV5-4 to TRBJ2-5; the D gene is possibly TRBD2 (6 bases). Germline V gene data show CDR1 as SGHNT and CDR2 as YYREEE (reference sequence). This CDR3 spans 13 amino acids. V lost 4 bases to trimming and J lost 3 bases, with 10 bases between them. The CDR3 coding sequence is TGTGCCAGCAGCCACCGACTAGAAGAGACCCAGTACTTC. This codes for CASSHRLEETQYF.